This entry is about one T cell receptor beta chain. The data derive from a study of blood T cell repertoires in COVID-19. Study in general: Acute-phase and convalescent COVID-19 samples originated in the United States, Italy and Spain. The cDNA or gDNA used as material had been derived from T cells, B-cell-depleted T cells, or PBMCs.

The V and J ends lost 4 bases and 3 bases, in that order; junction bases with no gene match: 4. The CDR3 is 14 residues long. Germline values: CDR1 SGHRS, CDR2 YFSETQ. In the authors' workflow: For nucleated cells, counts were estimated from reference gene primer amplification. The method was immunoSEQ multiplex PCR; TCRdb's version includes in-frame clones alone and lacks a portion of them. V and J calls and clone size are given by that table; D and trimming were obtained from the DNA. The table lists 200,000 to 250,000 clones, approximately 87% of them singletons. The rearrangement links TRBV5-1 to TRBJ2-3; 8 nucleotides line up with TRBD1. The material sequenced was peripheral blood. This clonotype originated in a man between 60 and 75 years old who had recovered from COVID-19. DNA of the CDR3: TGCGCCAGCAGCCGGACAGGGAGGACAGATACGCAGTATTTT. Its translation: CASSRTGRTDTQYF. The full variable domain, in which reference TRBV5-1 and TRBJ2-3 provide the parts outside the CDR3, is KAGVTQTPRYLIKTRGQQVTLSCSPISGHRSVSWYQQTPGQGLQFLFEYFSETQRNKGNFPGRFSGRQFSNSRSEMNVSTLELGDSALYLCASSRTGRTDTQYFGPGTRLTVL.